Listed here are 5 T cell receptor beta chains from one sample, sequenced in a study of T cells after posttransplantation cyclophosphamide. TCRdb's table, derived via immunoSEQ multiplex PCR, lists solely in-frame clones and lacks some. This record lists tens of thousands of clones, none seen once only, and the top ten clones contain more than 2%. The specimen was PBMCs. The receptors shown here come from a man aged 35-49 years in good health, CMV-negative, and a related stem cell transplant donor.

This clone was recorded at least ten times. The V and J genes are TRBV19 and TRBJ2-5, with TRBD2 matching 9 bases. V lost 1 base to trimming and J lost 4 bases; unmatched junction nucleotides: 7. The CDR3 runs to 16 residues. Germline-derived CDR1 and CDR2 are LNHDA and SQIVND (reference sequence). This CDR3 reads CASSIGREGLVETQYF. The CDR3 region has the DNA TGTGCCAGTAGTATAGGGCGGGAGGGCCTAGTAGAGACCCAGTACTTC. The whole variable domain, remainder taken from reference TRBV19 and TRBJ2-5, is DGGITQSPKYLFRKEGQNVTLSCEQNLNHDAMYWYRQDPGQGLRLIYYSQIVNDFQKGDIAEGYSVSREKKESFPLTVTSAQKNPTAFYLCASSIGREGLVETQYFGPGTRLLVL.

This clone has ten or more counts. This chain connects TRBV28 to TRBJ2-1; 7 bases are shared with TRBD2. This CDR3 spans 18 amino acids. CDR1 and CDR2 from the germline V gene are MDHEN and SYDVKM. J was trimmed by 1 base and V by 4 bases; bases with no gene match: 13. The CDR3 region has the DNA TGTGCCAGCAGTTCCCTTGGCTTCAGCGGGGATTCCTACAATGAGCAGTTCTTC. Encoded protein: CASSSLGFSGDSYNEQFF.

In its sample, this clone was seen many times. This chain links TRBV6-6 with TRBJ1-1, with D perhaps matching TRBD1 (6 bases). The CDR3 has 14 residues. Trimming cost V 4 bases and J 2 bases, with 11 bases left between them. Germline V gene sequence: CDR1 MNHNY, CDR2 SVGAGI (reference sequence). CDR3 coding DNA: TGTGCCAGCAGTTCGACAGGACTTAACACTGAAGCTTTCTTT. The encoded protein is CASSSTGLNTEAFF.

The sample holds many counts of this clone. This chain uses TRBV29-1 with TRBJ2-2; 8 bases are shared with TRBD1. CDR3 size: 16 residues. CDR1 and CDR2 (germline): SQVTM, ANQGSEA. Germline trimming cut 4 bases from V and 7 bases from J; bases unmatched to any gene: 14. This CDR3 reads CSVAFPGTGGIGELFF. The CDR3 coding sequence is TGCAGCGTTGCATTCCCGGGTACAGGGGGTATCGGGGAGCTGTTTTTT.

This sequence joins TRBV4-2 and TRBJ2-2; D ambiguous. The CDR3 spans 14 residues. V lost 0 bases, J lost 6 bases, and 8 bases lay in between. The germline V gene encodes CDR1 LGHNA and CDR2 YNFKEQ. The CDR3 sequence: CASSQESYPGELFF. The CDR3 DNA follows: TGTGCCAGCAGCCAAGAAAGCTACCCCGGGGAGCTGTTTTTT.